This is a list of T cell receptor beta chains from one sample in a study of shared clonotypes between healthy human individuals. Sequencing was performed with immunoSEQ multiplex PCR; in TCRdb, only in-frame clones are kept and a portion is missing. The sample gives about 1.9 million clones, roughly 93% of which show up once; around 1.7% is in the top ten. Sequencing was done on a sample of naive CD8+ T cells from PBMCs. These receptors all stem from a young man in good health. Some clones in this sample may be carry-over from other donors' samples. Each CDR3 is given with its conserved first and last residue. Fields, in order: clone size, D gene, CDR3 length, J gene, V gene, CDR3 DNA, CDR3 protein. A D gene is named only where the DNA matches it firmly. Clone size is shown for a subset of rows, as once, few, many or a class of expanded clone.

- | TRBD2 | 14 | TRBJ2-7 | TRBV5-4 | TGTGCCAGCAGGATAGCGGGAGGGCCCTACGAGCAGTACTTC | CASRIAGGPYEQYF
few | TRBD1 | 15 | TRBJ1-2 | TRBV2 | TGTGCCAGCGAAGAAAGACCGGGACAGTTATATGGCTACACCTTC | CASEERPGQLYGYTF
few | - | 11 | TRBJ1-1 | TRBV7-9 | TGTGCCAGCTCCCTGGGGACTGAAGCTTTCTTT | CASSLGTEAFF
- | - | 13 | TRBJ2-1 | TRBV9 | TGTGCCAGCAGCGTAGCTACAGGAGGCCCCCAGTTCTTC | CASSVATGGPQFF
- | - | 13 | TRBJ1-1 | TRBV19 | TGTGCCAGTAGTGGGAGTCTAGCGGCTGAAGCTTTCTTT | CASSGSLAAEAFF
- | TRBD1 | 17 | TRBJ2-7 | TRBV4-1 | TGCGCCAGCAGCCAAGGCCCCGGGACAGGTTCCTCCTACGAGCAGTACTTC | CASSQGPGTGSSYEQYF
- | TRBD2 | 15 | TRBJ2-1 | TRBV2 | TGTGCCAGCAGGCAACTAGCGGGGAGGGGGAATGAGCAGTTCTTC | CASRQLAGRGNEQFF
- | TRBD1 | 17 | TRBJ2-7 | TRBV28 | TGTGCCAGCAGTTCCCCCTTGGCCCCAGGGGGCGCATACGAGCAGTACTTC | CASSSPLAPGGAYEQYF
- | - | 12 | TRBJ2-1 | TRBV27 | TGTGCCAGCAGTTTATTAGGCGGTGAGCAGTTCTTC | CASSLLGGEQFF
once | TRBD2 | 16 | TRBJ2-7 | TRBV7-6 | TGTGCCAGCAGCCCGGGACTAGCGGGAATCCTCTACGAGCAGTACTTC | CASSPGLAGILYEQYF
- | - | 12 | TRBJ2-1 | TRBV5-6 | TGTGCCAGCAGCCAGACCGGGGCGGCGCAGTTCTTC | CASSQTGAAQFF
- | - | 11 | TRBJ2-7 | TRBV6-1 | TGTGCCAGCAGTGAAGCCCATTTCAGTGCTTTC | CASSEAHFSAF
- | - | 15 | TRBJ2-2 | TRBV6-1 | TGTGCCAGCAGTACCCGGGACACGAACACCGGGGAGCTGTTTTTT | CASSTRDTNTGELFF
- | TRBD1 | 13 | TRBJ1-2 | TRBV27 | TGTGCCAGCAGTAGGGACAGGGCTTCCGGCTACACCTTC | CASSRDRASGYTF
- | - | 13 | TRBJ2-7 | TRBV18 | TGTGCCAGCTCACCACCAATAACCTACGAGCAGTACTTC | CASSPPITYEQYF
- | - | 13 | TRBJ2-7 | TRBV5-8 | TGTGCCAGCAGCCACCGGGACGATTACGAGCAGTACTTC | CASSHRDDYEQYF
- | - | 15 | TRBJ2-3 | TRBV7-9 | TGTGCCAGCAGGCGAACAGGGACTGAAACAGATACGCAGTATTTT | CASRRTGTETDTQYF
- | TRBD2 | 16 | TRBJ2-2 | TRBV18 | TGTGCCAGCTCACCTCGGGAGGGGCCGAACACCGGGGAGCTGTTTTTT | CASSPREGPNTGELFF
- | TRBD1 | 14 | TRBJ1-4 | TRBV5-8 | TGTGCCAGCAGCTTCTACAGGGGTAATGAAAAACTGTTTTTT | CASSFYRGNEKLFF
- | - | 15 | TRBJ2-2 | TRBV5-6 | TGTGCCAGCAGCCAGGGGATCTCGGGCACCGGGGAGCTGTTTTTT | CASSQGISGTGELFF
- | TRBD2 | 15 | TRBJ2-1 | TRBV19 | TGTGCCAGTAGGCCGGGACTAGCTGCCTACAATGAGCAGTTCTTC | CASRPGLAAYNEQFF
- | - | 16 | TRBJ2-5 | TRBV7-7 | TGTGCCAGCAGCTTGGCGCCGGGTGGCTACCAAGAGACCCAGTACTTC | CASSLAPGGYQETQYF
- | TRBD2 | 13 | TRBJ2-5 | TRBV25-1 | TGTGCCAGCAGCGCCGGGACTAAAGAGACCCAGTACTTC | CASSAGTKETQYF
- | - | 15 | TRBJ2-1 | TRBV7-7 | TGTGCCAGCAGCTTAGCTCCGAGCTCCTACAATGAGCAGTTCTTC | CASSLAPSSYNEQFF
- | - | 14 | TRBJ2-1 | TRBV2 | TGTGCCAGCGCAGTTCACGTCCTTTACAATGAGCAGTTCTTC | CASAVHVLYNEQFF
- | - | 12 | TRBJ2-2 | TRBV6-5 | TGTGCCAGCAGTTACTATCCCGGGGAGCTGTTTTTT | CASSYYPGELFF
- | - | 14 | TRBJ1-3 | TRBV27 | TGTGCCAGTTCATTAGGGGGTTATGGAAACACCATATATTTT | CASSLGGYGNTIYF
once | - | 15 | TRBJ2-1 | TRBV28 | TGTGCCAGCAGCCGACGGGACTCCTCCTACAATGAGCAGTTCTTC | CASSRRDSSYNEQFF
- | - | 14 | TRBJ2-7 | TRBV7-8 | TGTGCCAGCAGCCGGGCGGGATATGTGTACGAGCAGTACTTC | CASSRAGYVYEQYF
- | TRBD2 | 17 | TRBJ2-7 | TRBV7-2 | TGTGCCAGCAGCTTACAGGGGGAAGCGGGAGGGATATACGAGCAGTACTTC | CASSLQGEAGGIYEQYF
- | TRBD2 | 15 | TRBJ2-2 | TRBV27 | TGTGCCAGCAGTCTCCTAGCGGCGAACACCGGGGAGCTGTTTTTT | CASSLLAANTGELFF
- | - | 13 | TRBJ1-5 | TRBV2 | TGTGCCAGCAGTGACGTAGAGAATCAGCCCCAGCATTTT | CASSDVENQPQHF
- | TRBD2 | 15 | TRBJ2-7 | TRBV27 | TGTGCCAGCAGTCCCCAGGGACTAGATTACTACGAGCAGTACTTC | CASSPQGLDYYEQYF
- | - | 13 | TRBJ2-7 | TRBV19 | TGTGCCAGTAGCTCAGGCAACGGTTACGAGCAGTACTTC | CASSSGNGYEQYF
- | TRBD1 | 15 | TRBJ1-3 | TRBV9 | TGTGCCAGCAGCGGCGACAGGGTTTCAGGAAACACCATATATTTT | CASSGDRVSGNTIYF
- | - | 13 | TRBJ2-1 | TRBV5-6 | TGTGCCAGCAGCTTGGTTTCCGGGAATGAGCAGTTCTTC | CASSLVSGNEQFF
- | - | 17 | TRBJ1-5 | TRBV27 | TGTGCCAGCGGAGAGATATTTAAAGGGGGGGGCAATCAGCCCCAGCATTTT | CASGEIFKGGGNQPQHF
- | - | 13 | TRBJ2-3 | TRBV5-6 | TGTGCCACCAGCAAATGGGGATCCTATACGCAGTATTTT | CATSKWGSYTQYF
- | TRBD2 | 14 | TRBJ2-5 | TRBV28 | TGTGCCAGCAGACCCTCGACTAGCGGGGCCTCCCAGTACTTC | CASRPSTSGASQYF
- | TRBD1 | 18 | TRBJ1-2 | TRBV7-9 | TGTGCCAGCTCAGGATTTACGGGACAGGGGGCGAGCGACTATGGCTACACCTTC | CASSGFTGQGASDYGYTF
few | - | 13 | TRBJ1-5 | TRBV28 | TGTGCCAGCAGTCCGATCAGCAATCAGCCCCAGCATTTT | CASSPISNQPQHF
- | TRBD1 | 15 | TRBJ2-3 | TRBV28 | TGTGCCAGCAGATCTCCGGGACAGAGCACAGATACGCAGTATTTT | CASRSPGQSTDTQYF
- | TRBD1 | 15 | TRBJ2-7 | TRBV9 | TGTGCCAGCAGCGTAGAGGACAGGGATATTGAAGAGCAGTACTTC | CASSVEDRDIEEQYF
- | - | 14 | TRBJ2-7 | TRBV6-6 | TGTGCCAGCAGTCAGGACCTGCACGGCTACGAGCAGTACTTC | CASSQDLHGYEQYF
- | - | 16 | TRBJ2-7 | TRBV27 | TGTGCCAGCAAATGGGGTTCGGGCCCGATACGCGACGAGCAGTACTTC | CASKWGSGPIRDEQYF
- | - | 16 | TRBJ2-1 | TRBV5-6 | TGTGCCAGCAGTTACAGCAGGGGCACAGGGTACAATGAGCAGTTCTTC | CASSYSRGTGYNEQFF
- | - | 12 | TRBJ2-1 | TRBV27 | TGTGCCAGCAATCTCAGAGACGATGAGCAGTTCTTC | CASNLRDDEQFF
- | TRBD1 | 18 | TRBJ2-2 | TRBV5-1 | TGCGCCAGCAGCCAACACAGGGGTGCTCGGATAGGAACCGGGGAGCTGTTTTTT | CASSQHRGARIGTGELFF
- | TRBD2 | 16 | TRBJ2-7 | TRBV7-9 | TGTGCCAGCAGCTTAGAGGCTAGCGGGAGTTGGTACGAGCAGTACTTC | CASSLEASGSWYEQYF
- | - | 12 | TRBJ2-1 | TRBV28 | TGTGCCAGCAGCATAGCGTACAATGAGCAGTTCTTC | CASSIAYNEQFF